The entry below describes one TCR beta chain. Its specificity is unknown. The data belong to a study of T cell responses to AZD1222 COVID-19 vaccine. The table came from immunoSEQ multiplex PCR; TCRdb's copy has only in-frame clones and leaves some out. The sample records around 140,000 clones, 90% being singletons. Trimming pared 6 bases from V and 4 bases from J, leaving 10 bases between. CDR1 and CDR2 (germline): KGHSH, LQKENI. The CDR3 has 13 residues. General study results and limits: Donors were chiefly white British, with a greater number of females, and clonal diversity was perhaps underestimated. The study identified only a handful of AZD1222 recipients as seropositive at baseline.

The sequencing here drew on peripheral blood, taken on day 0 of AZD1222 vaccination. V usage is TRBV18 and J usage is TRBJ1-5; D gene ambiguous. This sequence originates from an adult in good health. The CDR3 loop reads CASSPDKNQPQHF. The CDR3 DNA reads TGTGCCAGCTCCCCCGACAAAAATCAGCCCCAGCATTTT.